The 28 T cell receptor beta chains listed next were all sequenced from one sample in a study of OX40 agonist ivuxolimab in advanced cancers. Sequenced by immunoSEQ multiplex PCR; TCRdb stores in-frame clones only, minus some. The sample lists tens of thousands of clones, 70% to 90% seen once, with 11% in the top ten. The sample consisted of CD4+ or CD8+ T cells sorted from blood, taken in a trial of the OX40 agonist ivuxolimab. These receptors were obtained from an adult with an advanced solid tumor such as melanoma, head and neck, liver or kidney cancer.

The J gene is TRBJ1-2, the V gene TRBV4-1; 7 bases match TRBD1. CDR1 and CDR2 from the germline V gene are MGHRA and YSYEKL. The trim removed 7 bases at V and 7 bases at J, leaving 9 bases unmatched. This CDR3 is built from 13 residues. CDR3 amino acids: CASKATGSGGYTF. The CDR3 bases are TGCGCCAGCAAGGCGACAGGGTCGGGTGGCTACACCTTC.

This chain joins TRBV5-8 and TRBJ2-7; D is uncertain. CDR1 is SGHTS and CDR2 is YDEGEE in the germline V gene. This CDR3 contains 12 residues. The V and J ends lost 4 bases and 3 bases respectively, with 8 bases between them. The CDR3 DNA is TGTGCCAGCAGCCCAGAACACTACGAGCAGTACGTC. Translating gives CASSPEHYEQYV.

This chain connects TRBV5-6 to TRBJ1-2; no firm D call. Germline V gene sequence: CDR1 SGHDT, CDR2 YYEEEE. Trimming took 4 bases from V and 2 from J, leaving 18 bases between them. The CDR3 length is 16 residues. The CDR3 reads CASSLEYLRANYGYTF. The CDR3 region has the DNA TGTGCCAGCAGCCTGGAATATCTAAGGGCCAACTATGGCTACACCTTC.

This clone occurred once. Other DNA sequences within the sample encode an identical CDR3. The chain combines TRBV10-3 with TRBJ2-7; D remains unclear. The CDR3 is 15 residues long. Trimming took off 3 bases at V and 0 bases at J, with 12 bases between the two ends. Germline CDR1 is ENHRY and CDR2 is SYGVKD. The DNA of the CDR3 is TGTGCCATCAGTGATGCCCACCAAGGCTCCTACGAGCAGTACGTC. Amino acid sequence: CAISDAHQGSYEQYV.

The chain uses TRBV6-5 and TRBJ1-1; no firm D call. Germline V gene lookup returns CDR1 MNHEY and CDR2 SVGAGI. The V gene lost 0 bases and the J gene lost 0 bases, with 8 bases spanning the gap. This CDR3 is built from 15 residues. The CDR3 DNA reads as TGTGCCAGCAGTTACTCCGCGGTTTTGAACACTGAAGCTTTCTTT. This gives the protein CASSYSAVLNTEAFF.

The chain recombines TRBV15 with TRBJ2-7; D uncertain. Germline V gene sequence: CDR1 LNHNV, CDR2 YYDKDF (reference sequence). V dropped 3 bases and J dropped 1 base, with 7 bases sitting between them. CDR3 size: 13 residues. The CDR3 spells CATSRATSYEQYV. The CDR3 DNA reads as TGTGCCACCAGCAGGGCCACGTCCTACGAGCAGTACGTC.

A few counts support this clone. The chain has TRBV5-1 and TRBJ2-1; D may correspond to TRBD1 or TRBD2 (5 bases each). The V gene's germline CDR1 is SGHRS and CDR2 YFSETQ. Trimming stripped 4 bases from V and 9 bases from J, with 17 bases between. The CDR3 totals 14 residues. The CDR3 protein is CASSGSGPSVEQFF. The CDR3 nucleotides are TGCGCCAGCAGCGGGTCGGGGCCCTCGGTTGAGCAGTTCTTC.

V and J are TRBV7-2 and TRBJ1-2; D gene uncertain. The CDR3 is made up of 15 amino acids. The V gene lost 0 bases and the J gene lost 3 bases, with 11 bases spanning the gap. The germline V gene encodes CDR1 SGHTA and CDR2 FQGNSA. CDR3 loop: CASSLAGRADYGYTF. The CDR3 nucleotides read TGTGCCAGCAGCTTAGCCGGACGGGCGGACTATGGCTACACCTTC.

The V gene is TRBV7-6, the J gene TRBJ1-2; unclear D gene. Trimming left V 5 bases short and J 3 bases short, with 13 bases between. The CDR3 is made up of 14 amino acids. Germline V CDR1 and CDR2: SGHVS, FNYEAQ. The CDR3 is CASSQYLGDYGYTF. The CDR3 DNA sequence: TGTGCCAGCAGCCAGTACCTCGGGGACTATGGCTACACCTTC.

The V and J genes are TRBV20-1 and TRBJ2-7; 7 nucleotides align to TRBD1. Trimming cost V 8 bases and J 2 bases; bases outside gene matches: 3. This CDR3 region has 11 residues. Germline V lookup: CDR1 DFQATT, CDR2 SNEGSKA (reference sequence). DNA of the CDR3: TGCAGTCGACAGGGCCCCTACGAGCAGTACTTC. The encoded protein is CSRQGPYEQYF.

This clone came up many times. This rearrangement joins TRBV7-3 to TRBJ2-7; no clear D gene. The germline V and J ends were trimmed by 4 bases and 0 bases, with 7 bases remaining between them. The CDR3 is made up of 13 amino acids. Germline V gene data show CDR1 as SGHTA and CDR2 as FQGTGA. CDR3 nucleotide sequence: TGTGCCAGCAGCTCGGACGCCTCCTACGAGCAGTACTTC. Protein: CASSSDASYEQYF.

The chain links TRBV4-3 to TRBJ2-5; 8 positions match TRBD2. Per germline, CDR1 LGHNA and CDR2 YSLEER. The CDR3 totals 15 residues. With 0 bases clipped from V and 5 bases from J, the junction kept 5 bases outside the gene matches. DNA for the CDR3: TGCGCCAGCAGCCAAGACGACGGGAGGGCCGAGACCCAGTACTTC. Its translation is CASSQDDGRAETQYF.

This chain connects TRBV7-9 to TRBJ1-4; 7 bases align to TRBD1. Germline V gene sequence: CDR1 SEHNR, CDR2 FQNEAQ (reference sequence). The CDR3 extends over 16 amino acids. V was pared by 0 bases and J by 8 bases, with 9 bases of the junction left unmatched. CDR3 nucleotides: TGTGCCAGCAGCTTAGCGTTTGGGCAGGGGGAGGAAAAACTGTTTTTT. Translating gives CASSLAFGQGEEKLFF.

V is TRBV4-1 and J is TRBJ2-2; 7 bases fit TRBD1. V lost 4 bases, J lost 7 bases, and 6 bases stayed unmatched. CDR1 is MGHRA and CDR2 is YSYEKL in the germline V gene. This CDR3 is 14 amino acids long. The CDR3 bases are TGCGCCAGCAGCCTGACAGGGTGGGTCGGGGAGCTGTTTTTT. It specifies CASSLTGWVGELFF.

The CDR3 protein is CASSLTSGDGYEQYF. CDR3 in DNA: TGTGCCAGCAGCCTTACTAGCGGGGACGGCTACGAGCAGTACTTC. This chain uses TRBV9 with TRBJ2-7, with 10 bases that match TRBD2. The CDR3 length is 15 residues. CDR1 and CDR2 from the germline V gene are SGDLS and YYNGEE. With 4 bases clipped from V and 3 bases from J, the junction kept 7 bases outside the gene matches.

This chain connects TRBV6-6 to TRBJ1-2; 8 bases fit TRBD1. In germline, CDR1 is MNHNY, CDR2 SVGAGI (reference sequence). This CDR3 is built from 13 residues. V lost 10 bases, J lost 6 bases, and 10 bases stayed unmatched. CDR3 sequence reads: CATGQGPMHGYTF. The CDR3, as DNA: TGTGCCACCGGACAGGGACCTATGCATGGCTACACCTTC.

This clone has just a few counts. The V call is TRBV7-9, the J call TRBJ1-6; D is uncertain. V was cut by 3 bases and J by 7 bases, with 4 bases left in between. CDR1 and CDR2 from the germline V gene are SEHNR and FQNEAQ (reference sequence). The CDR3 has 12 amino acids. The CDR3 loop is CASSLGNSPLHF. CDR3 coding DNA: TGTGCCAGCAGCTTGGGGAATTCACCCCTCCACTTT.

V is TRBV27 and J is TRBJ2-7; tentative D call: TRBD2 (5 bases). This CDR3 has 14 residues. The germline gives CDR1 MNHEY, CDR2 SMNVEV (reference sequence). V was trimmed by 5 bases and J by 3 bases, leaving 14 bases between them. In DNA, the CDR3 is TGTGCCAGCAGTCAACTTACCGAGGGCTACGAGCAGTACTTC. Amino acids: CASSQLTEGYEQYF.

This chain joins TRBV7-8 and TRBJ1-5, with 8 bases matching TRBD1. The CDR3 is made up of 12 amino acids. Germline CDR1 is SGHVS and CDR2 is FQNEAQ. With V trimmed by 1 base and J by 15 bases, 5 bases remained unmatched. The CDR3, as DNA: TGTGCCAGCAGCTTAGTGGACAGGGTTATGCATTTT. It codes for CASSLVDRVMHF.

CDR3 in amino acids: CATSRTTAPVDGYTF. Written as DNA, the CDR3 is TGTGCCACCAGCAGAACTACAGCGCCGGTTGATGGCTACACCTTC. The V gene is TRBV15, the J gene TRBJ1-2; no clear D. CDR1 LNHNV and CDR2 YYDKDF come from the germline V gene (reference sequence). The V gene lost 2 bases and the J gene lost 6 bases, with 16 bases spanning the gap. The CDR3 covers 15 residues.

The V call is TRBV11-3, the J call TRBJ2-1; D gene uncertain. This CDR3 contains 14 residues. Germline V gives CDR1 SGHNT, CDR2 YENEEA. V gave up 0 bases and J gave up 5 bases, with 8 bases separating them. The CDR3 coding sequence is TGTGCCAGCAGCTTAGAATCGGCAGACAATGAGCAGTTCTTC. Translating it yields CASSLESADNEQFF.

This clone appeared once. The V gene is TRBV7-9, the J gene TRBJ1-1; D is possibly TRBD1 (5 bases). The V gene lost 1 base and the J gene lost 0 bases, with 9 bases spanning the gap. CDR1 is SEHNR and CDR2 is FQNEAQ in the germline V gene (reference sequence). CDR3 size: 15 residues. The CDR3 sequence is CASSLGRGMNTEAFF. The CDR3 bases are TGTGCCAGCAGCTTAGGAAGGGGTATGAACACTGAAGCTTTCTTT.

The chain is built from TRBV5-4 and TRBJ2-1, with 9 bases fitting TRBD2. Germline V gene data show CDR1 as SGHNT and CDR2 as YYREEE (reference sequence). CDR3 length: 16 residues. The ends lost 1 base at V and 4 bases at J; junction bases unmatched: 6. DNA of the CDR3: TGTGCCAGCAGCTTGAAGCGGGAGGCCAGGTACAATGAGCAGTTCTTC. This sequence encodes CASSLKREARYNEQFF.

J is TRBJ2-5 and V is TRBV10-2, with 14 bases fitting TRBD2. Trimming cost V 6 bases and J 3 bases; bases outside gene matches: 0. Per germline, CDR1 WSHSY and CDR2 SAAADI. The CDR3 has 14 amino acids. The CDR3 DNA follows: TGCGCCAGCAGGACTAGCGGGGGGGAAGAGACCCAGTACTTC. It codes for CASRTSGGEETQYF.

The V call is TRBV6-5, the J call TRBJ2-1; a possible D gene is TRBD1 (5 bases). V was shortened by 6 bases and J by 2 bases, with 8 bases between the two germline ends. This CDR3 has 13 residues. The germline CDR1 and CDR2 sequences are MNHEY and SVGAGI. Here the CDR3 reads CASSTGAYNEQFF. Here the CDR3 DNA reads TGTGCCAGCAGCACAGGTGCCTACAATGAGCAGTTCTTC.

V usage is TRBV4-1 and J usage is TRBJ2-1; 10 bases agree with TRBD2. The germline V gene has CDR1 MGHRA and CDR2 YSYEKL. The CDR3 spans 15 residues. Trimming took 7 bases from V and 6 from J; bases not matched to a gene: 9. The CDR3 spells CASKQSGGAGNEQFF. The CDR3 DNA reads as TGCGCCAGCAAGCAAAGCGGGGGGGCCGGCAATGAGCAGTTCTTC.

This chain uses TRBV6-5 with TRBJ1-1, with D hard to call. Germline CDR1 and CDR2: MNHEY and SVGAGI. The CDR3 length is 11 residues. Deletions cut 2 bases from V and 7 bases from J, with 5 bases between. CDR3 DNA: TGTGCCAGCAGTTACGGCAGTGAAGCTTTCTTT. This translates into CASSYGSEAFF.

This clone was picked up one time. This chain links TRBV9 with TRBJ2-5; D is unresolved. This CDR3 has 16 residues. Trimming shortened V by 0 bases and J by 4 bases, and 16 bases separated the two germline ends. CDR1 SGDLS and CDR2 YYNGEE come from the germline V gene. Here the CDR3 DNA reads TGTGCCAGCAGCGTAGAATCCAGTACGCCGGGAGAGACCCAGTACTTC. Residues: CASSVESSTPGETQYF. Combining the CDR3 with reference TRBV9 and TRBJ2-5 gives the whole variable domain DSGVTQTPKHLITATGQRVTLRCSPRSGDLSVYWYQQSLDQGLQFLIQYYNGEERAKGNILERFSAQQFPDLHSELNLSSLELGDSALYFCASSVESSTPGETQYFGPGTRLLVL.